The next 24 T cell receptor beta chains were all read from a single sample in a study of T cells in Graves' hyperthyroidism and ophthalmopathy. RNA transcripts were the template for amplifying TCR beta CDR3 regions. The primer set for the first-round RT-PCR of the TCR CDR3 was HTBI. In TCRdb, the multiplex PCR reads were re-called with MiXCR into one record per CDR3 protein. The table has roughly 550,000 distinct CDR3 sequences, 16% seen once. The source material was blood. These receptors originate from a woman aged 25-40 years with Graves' ophthalmopathy.

This clonotype was detected ten times or more. This chain joins TRBV6-1 and TRBJ2-5, with TRBD1 matching 7 bases. The germline V gene encodes CDR1 MNHNS and CDR2 SASEGT. The CDR3 runs to 15 residues. V dropped 6 bases and J dropped 5; count of bases not matched to a gene: 12. CDR3 in DNA: TGTGCCAGCAGCATCGTAAGGGGGCGCAGGGAGACCCAGTACTTC. This gives the protein CASSIVRGRRETQYF.

This clonotype was seen more than once but under ten times. The chain links TRBV20-1 to TRBJ1-5; 7 bases match TRBD1. Per germline, CDR1 DFQATT and CDR2 SNEGSKA (reference sequence). The CDR3 has 14 amino acids. With V trimmed by 6 bases and J by 1 base, 6 bases remained unmatched. CDR3 sequence (DNA): TGCAGTGCGATCACAGGGGACAGCAATCAGCCCCAGCATTTT. It specifies CSAITGDSNQPQHF.

This clonotype has only a few counts. At one end the junction does not follow the germline gene, possibly because of a read error. The V and J genes are TRBV28 and TRBJ2-7, with no clear D. Looked up from germline, CDR1 is MDHEN and CDR2 is SYDVKM. The CDR3 is 12 residues long. The CDR3 coding sequence is TGTGCCGGCAGCCCATTACGCTACGAGCAGTACTTC. Residues: CAGSPLRYEQYF.

In regard to this clonotype: A read error is possible here, since a much larger clone lies one base away. The V gene is TRBV28, the J gene TRBJ2-7; 11 bases match TRBD2. Germline values: CDR1 MDHEN, CDR2 SYDVKM. V shed 2 bases and J 5 bases; nucleotides not matched to a gene: 5. CDR3 length equals 15 residues. CDR3 loop: CASSLNTSGSDEQYF. The CDR3 region has the DNA TGTGCCAGCAGTTTAAACACTAGCGGGAGTGACGAGCAGTACTTC. Using reference TRBV28 and TRBJ2-7 for the parts outside the CDR3, the full variable domain is DVKVTQSSRYLVKRTGEKVFLECVQDMDHENMFWYRQDPGLGLRLIYFSYDVKMKEKGDIPEGYSVSREKKERFSLILESASTNQTSMYLCASSLNTSGSDEQYFGPGTRLTVT.

There are many counts of this clonotype. The rearrangement uses TRBV7-8 and TRBJ2-1; D might be TRBD1 (6 bases). This CDR3 has 14 amino acids. V was cut by 4 bases and J by 4 bases, with 11 bases left in between. The germline CDR1 and CDR2 sequences are SGHVS and FQNEAQ. The DNA for the CDR3 is TGTGCCAGCAGCTACAACGGACAGTACAATGAGCAGTTCTTC. Protein sequence: CASSYNGQYNEQFF. Full variable domain (missing parts from reference TRBV7-8 and TRBJ2-1): GAGVSQSPRYKVAKRGQDVALRCDPISGHVSLFWYQQALGQGPEFLTYFQNEAQLDKSGLPSDRFFAERPEGSVSTLKIQRTQQEDSAVYLCASSYNGQYNEQFFGPGTRLTVL.

In this sample, this clonotype turned up many times. The chain links TRBV24-1 to TRBJ2-1, with 11 nucleotides matching TRBD2. Germline trimming cut 1 base from V and 3 bases from J; bases unmatched to any gene: 1. Germline CDR1 is KGHDR and CDR2 is SFDVKD. This CDR3 is 16 amino acids long. The CDR3 loop is CATSDLGTSGYNEQFF. The CDR3, as DNA: TGTGCCACCAGTGATTTAGGGACTAGCGGCTACAATGAGCAGTTCTTC.

The genes are TRBV9 and TRBJ1-5, with 8 bases fitting TRBD1. V was pared by 4 bases and J by 2 bases, with 14 bases of the junction left unmatched. Germline V lookup: CDR1 SGDLS, CDR2 YYNGEE. The CDR3 sequence is 18 residues long. This CDR3 reads CASSPTVGQGSGNQPQHF. The CDR3 coding sequence is TGTGCCAGCAGCCCTACAGTAGGACAGGGATCGGGCAATCAGCCCCAGCATTTT.

This clonotype was picked up many times. This chain links TRBV20-1 with TRBJ2-7, with D perhaps TRBD2 (6 bases). This CDR3 region has 14 residues. Germline V gives CDR1 DFQATT, CDR2 SNEGSKA (reference sequence). Trimming stripped 0 bases from V and 7 bases from J, with 16 bases between. CDR3 DNA: TGCAGTGCTAGAGATTCGGGGGATAGGAGAGAGCAGTACTTC. Protein sequence: CSARDSGDRREQYF.

The chain is built from TRBV7-9 and TRBJ2-1; D is undetermined. From germline, CDR1 is SEHNR and CDR2 FQNEAQ (reference sequence). Trimming stripped 8 bases from V and 5 bases from J, with 10 bases between. The CDR3 runs 12 residues. CDR3 amino acids: CASLTFNNEQFF. The CDR3 DNA reads TGTGCCAGCTTGACTTTTAACAATGAGCAGTTCTTC.

This chain joins TRBV10-3 and TRBJ2-5, with D possibly being TRBD1 (6 bases). V gave up 2 bases and J gave up 1 base, with 8 bases separating them. The CDR3 totals 14 residues. Germline CDR1 is ENHRY and CDR2 is SYGVKD. DNA of the CDR3: TGTGCCATCAGTGAGGCGACAGGCCAAGAGACCCAGTACTTC. Its translation is CAISEATGQETQYF.

This chain joins TRBV7-6 and TRBJ2-3, with D perhaps TRBD1 (8 bases). Between the trimmed V and J ends, which lost 6 bases and 2 bases, there was a span of 21 bases. The CDR3 contains 17 residues. Germline assignment: CDR1 SGHVS and CDR2 FNYEAQ. The CDR3: CASSSGQGGFPTDTQYF. CDR3 nucleotides: TGTGCCAGCAGTTCCGGACAGGGAGGGTTCCCCACAGATACGCAGTATTTT.

This clonotype showed up many times. This chain uses TRBV30 with TRBJ2-2; 7 bases agree with TRBD2. V lost 1 base and J lost 4; bases outside the gene matches: 6. This CDR3 region has 15 residues. Germline V CDR1 and CDR2: GTSNPN, SVGIG (reference sequence). The DNA of the CDR3 is TGTGCCTGGAGTGGTCTAGCGGCAATCACCGGGGAGCTGTTTTTT. As protein: CAWSGLAAITGELFF.

Notes on this clonotype: It may be a read error: a sequence one base away is much more abundant. The CDR3 DNA is TGTGCCAGCAGTTTAAGACAGAACTACGAGCAGTGCTTC. Residues: CASSLRQNYEQCF. The V and J genes are TRBV27 and TRBJ2-7, with D tentatively TRBD1 (5 bases). Germline CDR1 MNHEY, CDR2 SMNVEV (reference sequence). The CDR3 has 13 residues.

The V gene is TRBV6-2 or TRBV6-3, the J gene TRBJ1-1; 10 positions agree with TRBD1. V was pared by 7 bases and J by 5 bases, with 13 bases of the junction left unmatched. The CDR3 has 16 residues. In germline, CDR1 is MNHEY, CDR2 SVGEGT. The CDR3 sequence: CASMARTGQGLTEAFF. The CDR3 region has the DNA TGTGCCAGCATGGCGAGAACGGGACAGGGGTTAACTGAAGCTTTCTTT.

This clonotype was recorded a few times. DNA for the CDR3: TGCAGTGCTAGAGGACTAGCGTTCTCCTACAATGAGCAGTTCTTC. Residues: CSARGLAFSYNEQFF. This chain links TRBV20-1 with TRBJ2-1; 8 bases fit TRBD2. This CDR3 spans 15 amino acids. The junction had 2 bases not matched to a gene; V was cut back by 1 base and J by 0 bases. CDR1 is DFQATT, CDR2 SNEGSKA, per germline (reference sequence).

The chain employs TRBV7-2 and TRBJ2-3, with D uncertain. The CDR3 is 14 amino acids. The germline CDR1 and CDR2 sequences are SGHTA and FQGNSA. Trimming removed 10 bases from V and 0 bases from J, with 14 bases in between. As DNA, the CDR3 is TGTGCCACCGGCCCCGGGCGGAGCACAGATACGCAGTATTTT. Protein product: CATGPGRSTDTQYF.

A note on this clonotype: Relative to the germline gene, one junction end is altered; a read error may explain this. This rearrangement joins TRBV10-3 to TRBJ2-2; 16 nucleotides line up with TRBD2. CDR1 is ENHRY and CDR2 is SYGVKD in the germline V gene. The CDR3 runs to 17 residues. The CDR3 is CAISGGTSGRGTGELFF. CDR3 bases: TGTGCCATAAGTGGTGGGACTAGCGGGAGGGGCACCGGGGAGCTGTTTTTT.

V is TRBV7-2 and J is TRBJ1-2, with D tentatively TRBD1 (5 bases). Per germline, CDR1 SGHTA and CDR2 FQGNSA. Trimming removed 5 bases from V and 4 bases from J, with 26 bases in between. This CDR3 contains 18 residues. CDR3 residues: CASSPSRAGLWLGYGYTF. CDR3 DNA: TGTGCCAGCAGCCCCTCCAGGGCAGGGTTATGGCTTGGCTATGGCTACACCTTC.

J is TRBJ1-5 and V is TRBV24-1, with 8 bases identical to TRBD1. From germline, CDR1 is KGHDR and CDR2 SFDVKD. Trimming removed 4 bases from V and 4 bases from J; junction bases left unmatched: 5. This CDR3 comprises 15 residues. The CDR3 sequence: CATSDPGTGNQPQHF. CDR3 in DNA: TGTGCCACCAGTGACCCCGGGACAGGAAATCAGCCCCAGCATTTT.

This clonotype has at least ten counts. The chain employs TRBV27 and TRBJ1-5, with 9 bases aligning to TRBD1. Germline V gene lookup returns CDR1 MNHEY and CDR2 SMNVEV (reference sequence). Trimming removed 2 bases from V and 3 bases from J; junction bases left unmatched: 2. The CDR3 runs 15 residues. CDR3 sequence: CASSLGTGNNQPQHF. CDR3 nucleotides: TGTGCCAGCAGTTTAGGGACAGGGAACAATCAGCCCCAGCATTTT.

This chain joins TRBV20-1 and TRBJ2-7, with 8 nucleotides matching TRBD2. Germline lookup yields CDR1 DFQATT and CDR2 SNEGSKA (reference sequence). The CDR3 is 12 residues long. V was clipped by 5 bases and J by 3 bases; unmatched bases: 3. The CDR3 loop is CSAGGRNYEQYF. CDR3 sequence (DNA): TGCAGTGCTGGCGGGAGGAACTACGAGCAGTACTTC.

The J gene is TRBJ1-2, the V gene TRBV20-1, with no clear D. The CDR3 sequence is 11 residues long. V lost 1 base to trimming and J lost 6 bases, with 6 bases between them. Germline loops: CDR1 DFQATT, CDR2 SNEGSKA (reference sequence). CDR3 sequence (DNA): TGCAGTGCTAGAGGGATGGATGGCTACACCTTC. As protein: CSARGMDGYTF.

This clonotype was found many times. The chain combines TRBV19 with TRBJ1-5; D is uncertain. The CDR3 covers 14 residues. In germline, CDR1 is LNHDA, CDR2 SQIVND (reference sequence). V lost 6 bases, J lost 1 base, and 10 bases lay in between. The CDR3 DNA follows: TGTGCCAGTAGAACGGGTACGAGCAATCAGCCCCAGCATTTT. The encoded protein is CASRTGTSNQPQHF.

This clonotype occurred a few times. Written as DNA, the CDR3 is TGTGCCACCAGCAGAGATAATGGCGACGAGCAGTTCTTC. This gives the protein CATSRDNGDEQFF. The chain joins TRBV15 to TRBJ2-1, with D unclear. Trimming removed 0 bases at V and 10 bases at J, with 10 bases between. CDR1 is LNHNV, CDR2 YYDKDF, per germline (reference sequence). CDR3 length equals 13 residues.